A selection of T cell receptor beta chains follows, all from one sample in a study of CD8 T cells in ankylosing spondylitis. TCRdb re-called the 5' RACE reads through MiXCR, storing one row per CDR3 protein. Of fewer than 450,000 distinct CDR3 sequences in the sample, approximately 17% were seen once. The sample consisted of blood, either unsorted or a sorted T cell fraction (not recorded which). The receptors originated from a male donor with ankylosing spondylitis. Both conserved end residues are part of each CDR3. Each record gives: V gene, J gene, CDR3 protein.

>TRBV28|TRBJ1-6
CASSLAGTGISPLHF
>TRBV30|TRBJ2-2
CAWRDQGSTGELFF
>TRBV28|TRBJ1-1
CASSLRQFEAFF
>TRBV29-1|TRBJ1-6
CSVQKNYNSPLHF
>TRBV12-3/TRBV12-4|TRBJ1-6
CASRRQGYNSPLHF
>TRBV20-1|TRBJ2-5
CSARDLMAGGAYQETQYF
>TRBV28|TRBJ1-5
CASSTNNQPQHF
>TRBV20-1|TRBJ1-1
CSARDLAPNTEAFF
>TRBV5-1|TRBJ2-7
CASSPYAAYEQYF
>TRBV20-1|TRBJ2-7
CSASQGTSSYEQYF